This note documents a single TCR beta chain sequence. Its antigen is unidentified. The data were taken from a study of siplizumab effects on memory and regulatory T cells. Study-wide points: Sequences below about 10^-5 frequency were poorly captured, limiting mapping of alloreactive clones. Phenotypic classification as naive or memory proved unattainable for roughly 75-95% of proliferating CD4+ or CD8+ clones.

The CDR3 has 14 amino acids. V lost 6 bases to trimming and J lost 5 bases; unmatched junction nucleotides: 5. CDR1 and CDR2 from the germline V gene are MDHEN and SYDVKM. TCRdb keeps only in-frame clones here, not all; method: immunoSEQ multiplex PCR. This sample has more than 45,000 clones, with 95% to 98% found just once. Sequenced unstimulated subsets in a few donor pairs: CD4+ naive, CD4+ memory, CD8+ naive, CD8+ effector memory, CD8+ TEMRA. This rearrangement joins TRBV28 to TRBJ2-7; 12 nucleotides line up with TRBD2. The sequence came from a human donor in good health. The sequencing sample was made of naive CD4+ T cells sorted from blood. The CDR3 DNA reads TGTGCCAGCAGCCTAGCGGGAGGGCCCCACGAGCAGTACTTC. Its protein product is CASSLAGGPHEQYF.